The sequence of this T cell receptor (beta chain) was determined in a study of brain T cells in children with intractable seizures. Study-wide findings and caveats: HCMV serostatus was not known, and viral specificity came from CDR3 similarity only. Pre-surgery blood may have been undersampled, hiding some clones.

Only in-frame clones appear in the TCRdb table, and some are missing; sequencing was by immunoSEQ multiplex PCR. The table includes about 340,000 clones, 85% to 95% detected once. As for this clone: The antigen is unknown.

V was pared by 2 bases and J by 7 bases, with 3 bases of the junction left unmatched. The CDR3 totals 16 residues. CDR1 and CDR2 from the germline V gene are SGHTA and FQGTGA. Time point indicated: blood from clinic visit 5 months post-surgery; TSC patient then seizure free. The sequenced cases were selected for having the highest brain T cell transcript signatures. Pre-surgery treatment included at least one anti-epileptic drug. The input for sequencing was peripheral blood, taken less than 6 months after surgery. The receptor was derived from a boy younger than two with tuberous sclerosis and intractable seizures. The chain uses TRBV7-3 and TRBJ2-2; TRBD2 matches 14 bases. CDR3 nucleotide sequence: TGTGCCAGCAGCTTATGGGGGACTAGCGGGAGCGGGGAGCTGTTTTTT. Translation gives CASSLWGTSGSGELFF.